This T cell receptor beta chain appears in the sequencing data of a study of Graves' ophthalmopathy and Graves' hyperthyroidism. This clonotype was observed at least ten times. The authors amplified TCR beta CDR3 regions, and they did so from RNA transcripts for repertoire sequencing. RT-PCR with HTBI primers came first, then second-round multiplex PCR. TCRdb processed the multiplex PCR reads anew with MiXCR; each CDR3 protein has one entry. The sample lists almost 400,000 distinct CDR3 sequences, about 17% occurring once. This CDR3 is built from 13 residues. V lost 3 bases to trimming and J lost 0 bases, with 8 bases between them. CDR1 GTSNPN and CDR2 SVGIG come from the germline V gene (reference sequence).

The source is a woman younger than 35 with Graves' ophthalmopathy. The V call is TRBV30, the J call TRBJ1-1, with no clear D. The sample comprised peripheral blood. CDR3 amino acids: CAWSKAVNTEAFF. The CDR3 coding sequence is TGTGCCTGGAGCAAGGCCGTGAACACTGAAGCTTTCTTT.